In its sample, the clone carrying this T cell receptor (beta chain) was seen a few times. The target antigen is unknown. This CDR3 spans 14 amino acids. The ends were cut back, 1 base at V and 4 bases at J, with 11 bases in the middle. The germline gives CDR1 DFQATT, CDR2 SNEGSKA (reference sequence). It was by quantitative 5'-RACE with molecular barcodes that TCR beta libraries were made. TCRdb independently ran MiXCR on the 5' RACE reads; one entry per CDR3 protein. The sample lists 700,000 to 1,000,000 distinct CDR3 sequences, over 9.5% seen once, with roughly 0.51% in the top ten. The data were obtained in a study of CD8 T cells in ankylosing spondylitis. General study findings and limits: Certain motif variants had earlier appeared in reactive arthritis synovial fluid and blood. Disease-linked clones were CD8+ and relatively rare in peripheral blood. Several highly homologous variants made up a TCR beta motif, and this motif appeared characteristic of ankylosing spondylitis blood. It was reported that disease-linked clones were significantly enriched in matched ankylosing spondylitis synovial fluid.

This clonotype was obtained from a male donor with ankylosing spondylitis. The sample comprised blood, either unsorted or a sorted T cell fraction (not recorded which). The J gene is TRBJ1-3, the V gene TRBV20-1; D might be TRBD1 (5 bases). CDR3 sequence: CSARAATAGNTIYF. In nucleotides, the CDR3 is TGCAGTGCTAGAGCAGCGACAGCCGGAAACACCATATATTTT.